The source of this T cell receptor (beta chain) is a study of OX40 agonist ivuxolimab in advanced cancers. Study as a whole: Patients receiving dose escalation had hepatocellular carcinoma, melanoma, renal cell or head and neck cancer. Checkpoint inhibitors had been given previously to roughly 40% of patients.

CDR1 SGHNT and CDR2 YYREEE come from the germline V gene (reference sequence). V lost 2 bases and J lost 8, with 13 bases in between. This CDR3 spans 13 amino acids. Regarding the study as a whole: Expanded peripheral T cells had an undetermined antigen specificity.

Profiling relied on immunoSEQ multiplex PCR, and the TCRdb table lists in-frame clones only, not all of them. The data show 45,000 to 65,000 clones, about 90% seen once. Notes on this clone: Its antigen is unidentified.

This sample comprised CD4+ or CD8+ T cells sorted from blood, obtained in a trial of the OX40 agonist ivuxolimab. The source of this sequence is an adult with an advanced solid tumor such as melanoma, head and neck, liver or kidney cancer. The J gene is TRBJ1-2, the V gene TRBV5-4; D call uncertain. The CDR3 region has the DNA TGTGCCAGCAGCTTCGGGAGGAGAGGCGGCTACACCTTC. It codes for CASSFGRRGGYTF.